The 6 T cell receptor beta chains below were found in one sample sequenced in a study of blood T cell repertoires in COVID-19. Only in-frame clones appear in the TCRdb table, and some are missing; sequencing was by immunoSEQ multiplex PCR. The sample lists roughly 42,000 clones; approximately 81% were seen once. The sequencing sample was made of peripheral blood. The receptors stem from a woman in her 70s in a cohort sampled during active COVID-19.

The V call is TRBV25-1, the J call TRBJ2-7, with 8 bases lining up with TRBD1. Germline assignment: CDR1 MGHDK and CDR2 SYGVNS. With V trimmed by 3 bases and J by 0 bases, 7 bases remained unmatched. This CDR3 has 16 amino acids. CDR3 in DNA: TGTGCCAGCAGTGAGTTAGATGGACAGGGCTCCTACGAGCAGTACTTC. It translates to CASSELDGQGSYEQYF.

The chain combines TRBV5-1 with TRBJ2-2; D remains ambiguous. Germline-derived CDR1 and CDR2 are SGHRS and YFSETQ. The V end was cut by 2 bases, the J end by 0 bases, with 11 bases between. The CDR3 runs to 16 residues. The CDR3 loop is CASSFSSGSNTGELFF. CDR3 nucleotide sequence: TGCGCCAGCAGCTTTAGTTCCGGGTCGAACACCGGGGAGCTGTTTTTT.

The chain uses TRBV28 and TRBJ2-1; D might be TRBD2 (6 bases). The CDR3 covers 12 residues. V shed 5 bases and J shed 11 bases, with 13 bases lying between them. The germline CDR1 and CDR2 sequences are MDHEN and SYDVKM. The DNA for the CDR3 is TGTGCCAGCAGTCTGTTCGCGGGGCAGCAGTTCTTC. Protein sequence: CASSLFAGQQFF.

The chain has TRBV6-5 and TRBJ2-1, with 7 bases that match TRBD1. Germline CDR1 MNHEY, CDR2 SVGAGI. Trimming removed 11 bases from V and 5 bases from J; junction bases left unmatched: 9. The CDR3 has 13 residues. The CDR3 is CAATQQGNNEQFF. CDR3 DNA sequence: TGTGCCGCAACCCAACAGGGGAACAATGAGCAGTTCTTC.

The gene calls are TRBV25-1 and TRBJ2-3; D unresolved. V lost 4 bases, J lost 0 bases, and 2 bases lay in between. Per germline, CDR1 MGHDK and CDR2 SYGVNS. CDR3 length equals 12 residues. The DNA for the CDR3 is TGTGCCAGCAGTGCTAGCACAGATACGCAGTATTTT. The encoded protein is CASSASTDTQYF.

The rearrangement joins TRBV19 to TRBJ1-1; no firm D call. Trimming shortened V by 3 bases and J by 6 bases, and 11 bases separated the two germline ends. The CDR3 is 13 residues long. Per the germline V gene, CDR1 is LNHDA and CDR2 is SQIVND (reference sequence). Written as DNA, the CDR3 is TGTGCCAGTAGTATGACCCCCCGGGCTGAAGCTTTCTTT. Residues: CASSMTPRAEAFF.